A single T cell receptor beta chain is shown here with its context. Germline CDR1 SGHDT, CDR2 YYEEEE. V dropped 1 base and J dropped 11 bases, with 12 bases sitting between them. This CDR3 is 12 amino acids long. These data originate in a study of control samples from healthy donors and cancer patients. Using immunoSEQ multiplex PCR, the repertoire was profiled, and TCRdb retains in-frame clones only, with some absent. The sample records 100,000 to 150,000 clones, around 90% being singletons. This clonotype was sampled from a man aged 35-49 years in good health. The specimen was blood. The chain has TRBV5-6 and TRBJ1-1; tentatively, D is TRBD1 (6 bases). The CDR3 reads CASSLTGRLAFF. DNA of the CDR3: TGTGCCAGCAGCTTGACAGGGAGGTTGGCTTTCTTT.